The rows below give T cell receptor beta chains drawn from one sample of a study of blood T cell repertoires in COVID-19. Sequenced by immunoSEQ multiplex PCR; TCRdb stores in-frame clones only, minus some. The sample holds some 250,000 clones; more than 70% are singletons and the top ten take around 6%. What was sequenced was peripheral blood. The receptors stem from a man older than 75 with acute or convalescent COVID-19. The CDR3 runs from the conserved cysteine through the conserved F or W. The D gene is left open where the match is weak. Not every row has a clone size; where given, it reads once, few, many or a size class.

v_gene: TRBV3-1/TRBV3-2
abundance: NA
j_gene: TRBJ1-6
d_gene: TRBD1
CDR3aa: CASSRGQGNNSPLHF
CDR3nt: TGTGCCAGCAGCCGAGGACAGGGTAATAATTCACCCCTCCACTTT

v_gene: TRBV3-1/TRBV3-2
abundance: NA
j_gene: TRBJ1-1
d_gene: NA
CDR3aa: CASSQEGANTEAFF
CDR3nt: TGTGCCAGCAGCCAAGAGGGGGCGAACACTGAAGCTTTCTTT

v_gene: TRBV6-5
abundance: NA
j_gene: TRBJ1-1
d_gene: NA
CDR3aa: CASSYSGGRTTEAFF
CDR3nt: TGTGCCAGCAGTTACTCGGGAGGGAGGACCACTGAAGCTTTCTTT

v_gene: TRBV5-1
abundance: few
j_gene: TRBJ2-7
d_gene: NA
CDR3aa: CASSPRVSNGANEQYF
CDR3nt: TGCGCCAGCAGCCCCCGGGTCAGCAATGGGGCAAACGAGCAGTACTTC

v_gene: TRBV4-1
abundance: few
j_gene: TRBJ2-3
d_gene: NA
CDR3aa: CASSHGGRGGSTDTQYF
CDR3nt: TGCGCCAGCAGCCACGGAGGGCGGGGTGGTAGCACAGATACGCAGTATTTT

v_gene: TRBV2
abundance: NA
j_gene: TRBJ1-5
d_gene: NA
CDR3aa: CASSVGRDLIRQPQHF
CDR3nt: TGTGCCAGCAGTGTGGGGAGGGACCTTATTCGTCAGCCCCAGCATTTT

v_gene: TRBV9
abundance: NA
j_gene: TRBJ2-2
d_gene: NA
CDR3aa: CASSASVLRMANTGELFF
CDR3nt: TGTGCCAGCAGCGCCTCGGTCTTGCGGATGGCGAACACCGGGGAGCTGTTTTTT

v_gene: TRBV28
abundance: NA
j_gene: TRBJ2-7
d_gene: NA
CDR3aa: CASRVRGATYEQYF
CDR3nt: TGTGCCAGCAGAGTGCGCGGCGCAACCTACGAGCAGTACTTC

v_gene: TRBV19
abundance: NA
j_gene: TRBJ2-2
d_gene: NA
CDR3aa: CASSHGGRVNTGELFF
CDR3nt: TGTGCCAGTAGTCATGGGGGCAGGGTGAACACCGGGGAGCTGTTTTTT

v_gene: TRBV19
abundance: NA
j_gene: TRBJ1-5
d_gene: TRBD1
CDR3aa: CASSVSTGGGNQPQHF
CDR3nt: TGTGCCAGTAGTGTCTCGACAGGGGGAGGCAATCAGCCCCAGCATTTT